Reported below is one TCR beta chain. Recruitment covered over 20 US areas and drew participants whose ages spanned about 18 to 90 years. The CDR3 sequence is 13 residues long. Germline CDR1 is SGHDN and CDR2 is FVKESK. V lost 4 bases, J lost 2 bases, and 8 bases lay in between. Repertoires were generated with immunoSEQ multiplex PCR, while TCRdb's copy carries only in-frame clones and drops some. Of about 140,000 clones listed, roughly 83% are singletons. This record comes from a study of blood T cell repertoires in COVID-19. Whole-study context: Sites in the United States, Italy and Spain provided acute and convalescent COVID-19 samples. PBMCs, B-cell-depleted T cells, or T cells were the source of the cDNA or gDNA that made up the material.

The material sequenced was PBMCs or T cells enriched from blood (not recorded which). The chain employs TRBV14 and TRBJ1-2; a weak D match, TRBD1 (5 bases). This receptor was obtained from a man between 65 and 79 years old who had been exposed to COVID-19. This CDR3 is CASSPTGNYGYTF. As DNA, the CDR3 is TGTGCCAGCAGCCCCACAGGAAACTATGGCTACACCTTC.